Ten or more counts support the clone carrying this T cell receptor beta chain. CDR1 is LNHNV and CDR2 is YYDKDF in the germline V gene (reference sequence). V gave up 0 bases and J gave up 5 bases, with 4 bases separating them. The CDR3 sequence is 13 residues long. TCRdb re-called the RT-PCR reads through MiXCR, storing one row per CDR3 protein. The sample carries more than 850,000 distinct CDR3 sequences, 15% to 20% recorded once. These data belong to a study of patients and donors after allogeneic stem cell transplantation. The V call is TRBV15, the J call TRBJ2-2; D remains ambiguous. This clonotype was obtained from a human donor who was either an allogeneic HSCT recipient or a stem cell or donor lymphocyte infusion donor (not recorded which). It is not recorded whose cells these are; they may come from a transplant donor. The sequenced sample was blood, either unsorted or a sorted T cell fraction (not recorded which). The CDR3 loop reads CATSRDATGELFF. CDR3 in DNA: TGTGCCACCAGCAGAGACGCGACCGGGGAGCTGTTTTTT.